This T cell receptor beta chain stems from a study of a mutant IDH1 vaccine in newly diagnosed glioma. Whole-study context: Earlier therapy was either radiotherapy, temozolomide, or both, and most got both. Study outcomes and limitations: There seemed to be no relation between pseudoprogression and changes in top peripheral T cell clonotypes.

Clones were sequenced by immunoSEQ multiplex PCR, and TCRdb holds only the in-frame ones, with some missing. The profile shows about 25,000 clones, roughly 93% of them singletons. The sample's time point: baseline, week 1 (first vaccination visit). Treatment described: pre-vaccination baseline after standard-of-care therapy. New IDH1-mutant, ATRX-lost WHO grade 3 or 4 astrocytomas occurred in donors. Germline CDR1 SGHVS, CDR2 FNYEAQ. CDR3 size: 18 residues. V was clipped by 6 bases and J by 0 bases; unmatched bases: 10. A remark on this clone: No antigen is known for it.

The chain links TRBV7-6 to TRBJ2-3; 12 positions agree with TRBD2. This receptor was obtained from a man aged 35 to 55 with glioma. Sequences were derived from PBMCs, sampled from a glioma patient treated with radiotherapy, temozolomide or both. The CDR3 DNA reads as TGTGCCAGCAGTCGCCGACTAGCGGGGGACCCTAGCACAGATACGCAGTATTTT. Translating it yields CASSRRLAGDPSTDTQYF. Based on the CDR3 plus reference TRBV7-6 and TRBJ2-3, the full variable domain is GAGVSQSPRYKVTKRGQDVALRCDPISGHVSLYWYRQALGQGPEFLTYFNYEAQQDKSGLPNDRFSAERPEGSISTLTIQRTEQRDSAMYRCASSRRLAGDPSTDTQYFGPGTRLTVL.